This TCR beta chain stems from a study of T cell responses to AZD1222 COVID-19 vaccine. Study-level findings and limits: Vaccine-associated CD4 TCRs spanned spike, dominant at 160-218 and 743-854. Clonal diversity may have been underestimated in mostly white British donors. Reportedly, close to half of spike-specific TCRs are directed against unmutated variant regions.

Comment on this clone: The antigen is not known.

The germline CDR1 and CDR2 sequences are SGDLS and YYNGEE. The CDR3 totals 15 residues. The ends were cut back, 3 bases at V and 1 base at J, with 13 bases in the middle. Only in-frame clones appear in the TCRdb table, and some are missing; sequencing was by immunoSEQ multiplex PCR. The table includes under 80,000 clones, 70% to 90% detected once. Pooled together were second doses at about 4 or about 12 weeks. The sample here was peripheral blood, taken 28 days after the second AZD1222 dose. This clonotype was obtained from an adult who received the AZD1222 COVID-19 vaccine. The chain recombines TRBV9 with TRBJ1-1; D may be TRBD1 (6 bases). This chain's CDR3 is CASSAQGAGNTEAFF. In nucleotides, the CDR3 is TGTGCCAGCAGCGCACAGGGTGCGGGGAACACTGAAGCTTTCTTT. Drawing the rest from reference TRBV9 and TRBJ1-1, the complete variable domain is DSGVTQTPKHLITATGQRVTLRCSPRSGDLSVYWYQQSLDQGLQFLIQYYNGEERAKGNILERFSAQQFPDLHSELNLSSLELGDSALYFCASSAQGAGNTEAFFGQGTRLTVV.